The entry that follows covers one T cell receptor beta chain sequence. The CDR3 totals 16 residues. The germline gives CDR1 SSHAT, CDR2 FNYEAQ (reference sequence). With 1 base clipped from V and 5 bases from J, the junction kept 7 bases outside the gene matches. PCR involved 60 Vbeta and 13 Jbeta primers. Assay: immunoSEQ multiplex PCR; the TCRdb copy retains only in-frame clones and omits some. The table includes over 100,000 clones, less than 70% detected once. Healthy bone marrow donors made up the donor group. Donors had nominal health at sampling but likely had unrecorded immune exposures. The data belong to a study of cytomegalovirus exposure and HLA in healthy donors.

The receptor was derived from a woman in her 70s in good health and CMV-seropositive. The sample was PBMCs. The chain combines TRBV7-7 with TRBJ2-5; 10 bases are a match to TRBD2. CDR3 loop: CASSLGLAGAKETQYF. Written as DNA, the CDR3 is TGTGCCAGCAGCTTAGGCCTAGCGGGGGCTAAGGAGACCCAGTACTTC.